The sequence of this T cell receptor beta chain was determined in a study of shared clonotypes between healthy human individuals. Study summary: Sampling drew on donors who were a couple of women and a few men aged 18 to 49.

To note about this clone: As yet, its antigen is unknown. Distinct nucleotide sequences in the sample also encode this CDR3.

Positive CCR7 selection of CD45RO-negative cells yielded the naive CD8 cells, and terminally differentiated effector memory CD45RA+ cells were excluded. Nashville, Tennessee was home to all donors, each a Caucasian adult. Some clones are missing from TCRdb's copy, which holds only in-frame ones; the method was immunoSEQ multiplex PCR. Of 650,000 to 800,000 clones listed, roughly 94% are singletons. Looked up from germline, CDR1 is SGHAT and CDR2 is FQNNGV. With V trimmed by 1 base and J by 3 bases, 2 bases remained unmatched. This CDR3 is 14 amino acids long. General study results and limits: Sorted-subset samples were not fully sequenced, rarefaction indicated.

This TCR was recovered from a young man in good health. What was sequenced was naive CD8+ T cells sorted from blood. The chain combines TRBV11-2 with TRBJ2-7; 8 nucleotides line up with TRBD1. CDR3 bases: TGTGCCAGCAGCTTAGGGGGGACAGGCTACGAGCAGTACTTC. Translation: CASSLGGTGYEQYF.